Presented here are 9 T cell receptor beta chains from one specimen sequenced in a study of T cells in Graves' hyperthyroidism and ophthalmopathy (dated by TCRdb to the late 2010s). The library was obtained by multiplex PCR. Instrument used: Illumina HiSeq 2000. Amplification of TCR beta CDR3 regions was carried out from RNA transcripts. For the first round of RT-PCR on the TCR CDR3, the HTBI primer set was used together with the Qiagen OneStep RT-PCR kit. TCRdb ran its own pipeline on the public reads, namely fastp trimming at Q25 and MiXCR clone calling, and kept in-frame beta chains. Rows merge per CDR3 protein into single entries with the most common DNA and genes. The sample table records roughly 400,000 distinct CDR3 sequences; around 16% of these occur just once. The ten largest account for about a quarter of the sample. Sample: blood. These receptors originate from a woman between 18 and 30 years old with Graves' hyperthyroidism that later progressed to Graves' ophthalmopathy.

The chain joins TRBV7-2 to TRBJ2-7, with 8 bases fitting TRBD2. The germline V gene has CDR1 SGHTA and CDR2 FQGNSA. Trimming removed 5 bases from V and 2 bases from J; junction bases left unmatched: 5. This CDR3 is built from 14 residues. The CDR3 DNA follows: TGTGCCAGCAGCCAAGGACTAGCTCCCTACGAGCAGTACTTC. This codes for CASSQGLAPYEQYF. Filled out from reference TRBV7-2 and TRBJ2-7, the complete variable domain reads GAGVSQSPSNKVTEKGKDVELRCDPISGHTALYWYRQSLGQGLEFLIYFQGNSAPDKSGLPSDRFSAERTGGSVSTLTIQRTQQEDSAVYLCASSQGLAPYEQYFGPGTRLTVT.

This clonotype was counted only a few times. This chain joins TRBV6-2 or TRBV6-3 and TRBJ2-1; TRBD2 matches 12 bases. The CDR3 covers 17 residues. The J segment lost 4 bases and the V segment lost 4 bases, leaving 8 bases of the junction unmatched. Germline values: CDR1 MNHEY, CDR2 SVGEGT. The CDR3 nucleotides are TGTGCCAGCAGTTCGACTGAGACTAGCGGGAGATACAATGAGCAGTTCTTC. It codes for CASSSTETSGRYNEQFF.

The table lists this clonotype with many counts. The CDR3 protein is CASSPLGGTGRYSNQPQHF. Here the CDR3 DNA reads TGTGCCAGCAGCCCTCTAGGGGGGACAGGAAGGTATAGCAATCAGCCCCAGCATTTT. V gene TRBV7-2 combines with J gene TRBJ1-5; 8 bases fit TRBD1. This CDR3 comprises 19 residues. Germline V gene lookup returns CDR1 SGHTA and CDR2 FQGNSA. Germline trimming cut 5 bases from V and 0 bases from J; bases unmatched to any gene: 15.

This clonotype occurred a few times. The chain uses TRBV4-3 and TRBJ2-1, with 7 bases matching TRBD2. The CDR3 spans 19 residues. Looked up from germline, CDR1 is LGHNA and CDR2 is YSLEER. The V gene end was trimmed by 4 bases and the J gene end by 9 bases; junction bases not matched to a gene: 24. The CDR3: CASSRNLQSGLFFWSEQFF. CDR3 nucleotides: TGCGCCAGCAGCCGAAACCTACAGTCGGGACTATTTTTTTGGTCTGAGCAGTTCTTC.

This clonotype has a count of ten or more. V and J are TRBV6-1 and TRBJ1-2, with TRBD1 matching over 7 bases. Germline V gene data show CDR1 as MNHNS and CDR2 as SASEGT. The trim removed 1 base at V and 4 bases at J, leaving 6 bases unmatched. The CDR3 covers 15 residues. In nucleotides, the CDR3 is TGTGCCAGCAGTGAAGGCACAGGGGACTTCTATGGCTACACCTTC. It yields the protein CASSEGTGDFYGYTF.

The table lists this clonotype with a few counts. This rearrangement joins TRBV20-1 to TRBJ1-2, with D perhaps TRBD1 (5 bases). The ends were cut back, 5 bases at V and 2 bases at J, with 15 bases in the middle. CDR3 length: 14 residues. Germline CDR1 DFQATT, CDR2 SNEGSKA (reference sequence). CDR3 sequence: CSAGYRDGNYGYTF. The CDR3 DNA follows: TGCAGTGCTGGTTACCGGGACGGGAACTATGGCTACACCTTC.

For this clonotype: A clone one base away is much larger, so this may be a read error. This chain connects TRBV10-3 to TRBJ2-1, with TRBD2 matching over 8 bases. CDR1 and CDR2 (germline): ENHRY, SYGVKD. This CDR3 spans 15 amino acids. CDR3 coding DNA: TGTGCCATCAGCCGAGCGGGAGAAGCGTACAATGAGCAGTCCTTC. As protein: CAISRAGEAYNEQSF.

Ten or more counts support this clonotype. The chain couples TRBV6-1 to TRBJ2-7, with a weak D call TRBD1 (6 bases). V was trimmed by 6 bases and J by 3 bases, leaving 18 bases between them. Germline V gene data show CDR1 as MNHNS and CDR2 as SASEGT. CDR3 length equals 15 residues. The chain's CDR3 is CASRPLPGHNYEQYF. CDR3 DNA: TGTGCCAGCAGACCCCTTCCGGGACACAACTACGAGCAGTACTTC.

V and J are TRBV28 and TRBJ2-1, with 11 bases aligning to TRBD2. Germline loops: CDR1 MDHEN, CDR2 SYDVKM. This CDR3 spans 15 amino acids. The trim removed 6 bases at V and 7 bases at J, leaving 8 bases unmatched. The CDR3 loop is CASSQGLAEGNEQFF. Here the CDR3 DNA reads TGTGCCAGCAGCCAGGGACTAGCGGAGGGGAATGAGCAGTTCTTC.